The 7 T cell receptor beta chains given below trace back to one sample, sequenced in a study of T cell responses to AZD1222 COVID-19 vaccine. Repertoires were generated with immunoSEQ multiplex PCR, while TCRdb's copy carries only in-frame clones and drops some. Of 250,000 to 300,000 clones in the sample, approximately 94% were seen once. Sequences were derived from peripheral blood, sampled 28 days after the second AZD1222 dose. Receptors were obtained from an adult who received the AZD1222 COVID-19 vaccine.

The rearrangement links TRBV28 to TRBJ1-5, with 9 bases that match TRBD1. This CDR3 has 17 residues. CDR1 and CDR2 from the germline V gene are MDHEN and SYDVKM. Losses at the gene ends were 7 bases for V and 0 bases for J; bases not matched to a gene: 10. For the CDR3, the DNA is TGTGCCAGCACCCAAGCGGGGACAGGGTATAGCAATCAGCCCCAGCATTTT. Translated: CASTQAGTGYSNQPQHF.

This chain connects TRBV7-2 to TRBJ2-2; D call uncertain. V lost 6 bases to trimming and J lost 6 bases, with 17 bases between them. The CDR3 is made up of 15 amino acids. CDR1 and CDR2 from the germline V gene are SGHTA and FQGNSA. CDR3 sequence (DNA): TGTGCCAGCAGGTCCACCGCGGCCGCGGCCGGGGAGCTGTTTTTT. Its protein product is CASRSTAAAAGELFF.

The V gene is TRBV27, the J gene TRBJ1-2; 12 bases agree with TRBD1. The ends lost 6 bases at V and 2 bases at J; junction bases unmatched: 4. The CDR3 sequence is 15 residues long. The germline CDR1 and CDR2 sequences are MNHEY and SMNVEV (reference sequence). Here the CDR3 reads CASSAGTGGNYGYTF. In DNA, the CDR3 is TGTGCCAGCAGCGCTGGGACAGGGGGCAACTATGGCTACACCTTC.

The CDR3 region has the DNA TGTGCCAGTACCCACCGGGCCCTAGGACATGGCTACACCTTC. This encodes CASTHRALGHGYTF. The chain has TRBV19 and TRBJ1-2; D is unclear. Germline V gene sequence: CDR1 LNHDA, CDR2 SQIVND (reference sequence). This CDR3 comprises 14 residues. V lost 7 bases to trimming and J lost 6 bases, with 18 bases between them. Full variable domain (remainder filled in from reference TRBV19 and TRBJ1-2): DGGITQSPKYLFRKEGQNVTLSCEQNLNHDAMYWYRQDPGQGLRLIYYSQIVNDFQKGDIAEGYSVSREKKESFPLTVTSAQKNPTAFYLCASTHRALGHGYTFGSGTRLTVV.

CDR3 amino acids: CASSVGTGSRGELFF. The CDR3 DNA reads as TGTGCCAGCAGTGTTGGGACAGGGAGTCGCGGGGAGCTGTTTTTT. J is TRBJ2-2 and V is TRBV2; 9 bases match TRBD1. The J segment lost 7 bases and the V segment lost 4 bases, leaving 7 bases of the junction unmatched. CDR3 length: 15 amino acids. Looked up from germline, CDR1 is SNHLY and CDR2 is FYNNEI.

This chain uses TRBV7-2 with TRBJ2-1, with D possibly being TRBD1 or TRBD2 (5 bases each). The V gene's germline CDR1 is SGHTA and CDR2 FQGNSA. This CDR3 is 14 amino acids long. Trimming took 5 bases from V and 0 from J, leaving 8 bases between them. The CDR3 coding sequence is TGTGCCAGCAGCCGGGACGTCTCCTACAATGAGCAGTTCTTC. Protein: CASSRDVSYNEQFF.

J is TRBJ2-7 and V is TRBV27; 11 nucleotides agree with TRBD2. The J segment lost 3 bases and the V segment lost 0 bases, leaving 4 bases of the junction unmatched. Looked up from germline, CDR1 is MNHEY and CDR2 is SMNVEV (reference sequence). This CDR3 is built from 16 residues. This CDR3 reads CASSLSKLAGGYEQYF. Written as DNA, the CDR3 is TGTGCCAGCAGTTTATCGAAGCTAGCGGGGGGCTACGAGCAGTACTTC.